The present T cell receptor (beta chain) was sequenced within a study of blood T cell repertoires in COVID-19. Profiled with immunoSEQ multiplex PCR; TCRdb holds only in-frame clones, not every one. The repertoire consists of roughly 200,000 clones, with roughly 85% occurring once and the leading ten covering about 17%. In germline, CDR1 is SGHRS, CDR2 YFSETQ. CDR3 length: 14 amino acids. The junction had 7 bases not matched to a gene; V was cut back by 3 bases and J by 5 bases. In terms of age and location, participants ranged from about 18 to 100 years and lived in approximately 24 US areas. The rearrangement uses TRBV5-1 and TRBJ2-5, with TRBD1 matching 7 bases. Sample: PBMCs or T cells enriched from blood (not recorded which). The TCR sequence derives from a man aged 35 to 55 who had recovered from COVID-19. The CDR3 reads CASSWNRGRETQYF. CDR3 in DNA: TGCGCCAGCAGCTGGAACAGGGGTAGGGAGACCCAGTACTTC.